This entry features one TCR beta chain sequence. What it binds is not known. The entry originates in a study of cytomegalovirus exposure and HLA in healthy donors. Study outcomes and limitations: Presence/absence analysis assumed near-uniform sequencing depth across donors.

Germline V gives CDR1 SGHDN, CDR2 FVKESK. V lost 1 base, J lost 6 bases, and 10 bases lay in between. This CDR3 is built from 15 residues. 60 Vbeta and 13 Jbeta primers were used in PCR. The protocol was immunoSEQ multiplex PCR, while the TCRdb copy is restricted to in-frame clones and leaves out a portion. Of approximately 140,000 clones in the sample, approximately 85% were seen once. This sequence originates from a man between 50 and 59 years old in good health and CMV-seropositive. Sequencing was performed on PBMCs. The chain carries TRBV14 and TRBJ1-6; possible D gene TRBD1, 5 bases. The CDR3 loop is CASSQVAGSNSPLHF. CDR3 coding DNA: TGTGCCAGCAGCCAAGTAGCAGGGTCTAATTCACCCCTCCACTTT.